The 8 T cell receptor beta chains listed next were all sequenced from one sample in a study of blood T cells in healthy people across ages. Then a second PCR, running roughly 7 to 11 cycles, was carried out with a sample-barcoded 5' primer and a J-beta primer mix. TCRdb re-derived calls from the 5' RACE reads in MiXCR, one entry per CDR3 protein. The sample has approximately 810,000 distinct CDR3 sequences, 29% seen once; the top ten hold roughly 17%. The source material was blood. The receptors shown here come from a woman of 80 years or more in good health.

This clonotype was seen ten or more times. The V and J genes are TRBV30 and TRBJ1-2; unclear D gene. The CDR3 spans 13 residues. The germline V and J ends were trimmed by 0 bases and 7 bases, with 12 bases remaining between them. The germline CDR1 and CDR2 sequences are GTSNPN and SVGIG (reference sequence). CDR3 protein: CAWSVKGPGGYTF. The CDR3, as DNA: TGTGCCTGGAGTGTCAAAGGGCCGGGTGGCTACACCTTC.

This clonotype was detected ten times or more. The chain is built from TRBV29-1 and TRBJ1-1; 8 nucleotides align to TRBD1. The CDR3 contains 13 residues. The ends lost 2 bases at V and 8 bases at J; junction bases unmatched: 7. Germline values: CDR1 SQVTM, CDR2 ANQGSEA. The DNA of the CDR3 is TGCAGCGTTGAAAAGGGGGCAGGGGGCGAAGCTTTCTTT. Translated: CSVEKGAGGEAFF. The full variable domain, its missing parts supplied by reference TRBV29-1 and TRBJ1-1, is SAVISQKPSRDICQRGTSLTIQCQVDSQVTMMFWYRQQPGQSLTLIATANQGSEATYESGFVIDKFPISRPNLTFSTLTVSNMSPEDSSIYLCSVEKGAGGEAFFGQGTRLTVV.

The CDR3 loop reads CATKPNRGRGEQYF. The DNA of the CDR3 is TGTGCCACCAAGCCGAACAGGGGGCGAGGGGAGCAGTACTTC. The rearrangement uses TRBV10-3 and TRBJ2-4; TRBD1 matches at 9 bases. The CDR3 is 14 residues long. V was clipped by 10 bases and J by 13 bases; unmatched bases: 17. CDR1 is ENHRY and CDR2 is SYGVKD in the germline V gene.

This clonotype was found many times. The chain combines TRBV7-9 with TRBJ2-1, with D perhaps given as TRBD1 or TRBD2 (5 bases each). The CDR3 has 17 amino acids. Trimming removed 4 bases at V and 6 bases at J, with 22 bases between. Germline V gene sequence: CDR1 SEHNR, CDR2 FQNEAQ (reference sequence). Here the CDR3 reads CASSSVAGTKIGNEQFF. In DNA, the CDR3 is TGTGCCAGCAGCTCAGTGGCCGGGACCAAGATCGGCAATGAGCAGTTCTTC.

The genes are TRBV9 and TRBJ2-1; weak D call: TRBD1 (6 bases). Germline-derived CDR1 and CDR2 are SGDLS and YYNGEE. The CDR3 covers 15 residues. Trimming removed 4 bases at V and 6 bases at J, with 17 bases between. CDR3: CASSTRTEVGNEQFF. The CDR3 DNA reads TGTGCCAGCAGCACACGGACAGAGGTGGGCAATGAGCAGTTCTTC.

This clonotype has more than one count but fewer than ten. In this CDR3 the conserved last residue, phenylalanine or tryptophan, is missing, so a read error is likely. The chain has TRBV6-1 and TRBJ2-5; 11 bases line up with TRBD1. Matching the DNA end better, TRBJ2-7 makes the J call doubtful. CDR3 length equals 15 residues. The V gene's germline CDR1 is MNHNS and CDR2 SASEGT. Here the CDR3 reads CASRNQGQGANEQYC. The CDR3 DNA is TGTGCCAGCAGAAATCAAGGACAGGGGGCGAACGAGCAGTACTGC.

The V gene is TRBV6-1, the J gene TRBJ2-2; unclear D gene. V was trimmed by 7 bases and J by 0 bases, leaving 9 bases between them. The CDR3 length is 14 residues. Germline CDR1 MNHNS, CDR2 SASEGT. CDR3 bases: TGTGCCAGCAACGGAAGTCCGAACACCGGGGAGCTGTTTTTT. It codes for CASNGSPNTGELFF.

This clonotype was detected many times. J is TRBJ2-5 and V is TRBV7-9; D perhaps matches TRBD1 (5 bases). With 0 bases removed from V and 5 bases from J, the gap between germline ends came to 13 bases. The CDR3 sequence is 15 residues long. The V gene's germline CDR1 is SEHNR and CDR2 FQNEAQ (reference sequence). CDR3 sequence: CASSLAGAKAETQYF. CDR3 bases: TGTGCCAGCAGCTTAGCAGGGGCGAAGGCGGAGACCCAGTACTTC.